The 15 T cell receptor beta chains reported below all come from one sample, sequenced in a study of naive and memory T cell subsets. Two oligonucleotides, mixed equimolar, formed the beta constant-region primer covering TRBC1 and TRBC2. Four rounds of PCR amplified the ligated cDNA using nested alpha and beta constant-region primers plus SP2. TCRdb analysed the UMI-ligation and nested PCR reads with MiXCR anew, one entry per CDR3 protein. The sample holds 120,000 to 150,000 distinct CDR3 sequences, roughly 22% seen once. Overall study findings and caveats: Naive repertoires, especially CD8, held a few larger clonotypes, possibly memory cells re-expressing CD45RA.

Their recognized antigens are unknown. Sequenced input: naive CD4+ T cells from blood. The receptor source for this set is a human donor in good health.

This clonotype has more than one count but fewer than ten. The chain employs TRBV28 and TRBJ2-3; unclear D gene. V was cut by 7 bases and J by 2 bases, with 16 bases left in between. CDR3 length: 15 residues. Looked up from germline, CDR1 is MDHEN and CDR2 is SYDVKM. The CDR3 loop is CASTLSRANTDTQYF. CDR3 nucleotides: TGTGCCAGCACCCTCTCCCGTGCCAACACAGATACGCAGTATTTT.

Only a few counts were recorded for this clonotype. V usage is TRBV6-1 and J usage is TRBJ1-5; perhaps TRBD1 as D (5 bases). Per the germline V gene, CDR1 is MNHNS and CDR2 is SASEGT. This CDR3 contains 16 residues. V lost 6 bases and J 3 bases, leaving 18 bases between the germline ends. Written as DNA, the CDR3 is TGTGCCAGCAGGATGGGGGATAGAATTAACAATCAGCCCCAGCATTTT. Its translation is CASRMGDRINNQPQHF.

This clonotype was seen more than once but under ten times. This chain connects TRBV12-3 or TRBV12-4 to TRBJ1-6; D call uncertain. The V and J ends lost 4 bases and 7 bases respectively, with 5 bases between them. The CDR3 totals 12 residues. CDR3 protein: CASSSANSPLHF. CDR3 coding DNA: TGTGCCAGCAGTTCCGCCAATTCACCCCTCCACTTT.

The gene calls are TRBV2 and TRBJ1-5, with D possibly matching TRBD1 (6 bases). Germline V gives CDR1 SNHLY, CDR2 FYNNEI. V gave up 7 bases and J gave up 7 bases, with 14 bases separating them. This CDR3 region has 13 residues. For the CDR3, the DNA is TGTGCCAGCATGCGACAAGGGGGGCAGCCCCAGCATTTT. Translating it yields CASMRQGGQPQHF. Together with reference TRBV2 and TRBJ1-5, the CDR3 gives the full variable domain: EPEVTQTPSHQVTQMGQEVILRCVPISNHLYFYWYRQILGQKVEFLVSFYNNEISEKSEIFDDQFSVERPDGSNFTLKIRSTKLEDSAMYFCASMRQGGQPQHFGDGTRLSIL.

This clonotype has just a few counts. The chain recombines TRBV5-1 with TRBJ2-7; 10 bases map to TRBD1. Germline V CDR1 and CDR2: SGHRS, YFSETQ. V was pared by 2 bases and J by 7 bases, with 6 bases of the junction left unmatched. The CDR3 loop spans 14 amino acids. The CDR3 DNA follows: TGCGCCAGCAGCTTCCGACAGGGGGCGAGGGAGCAGTACTTC. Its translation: CASSFRQGAREQYF.

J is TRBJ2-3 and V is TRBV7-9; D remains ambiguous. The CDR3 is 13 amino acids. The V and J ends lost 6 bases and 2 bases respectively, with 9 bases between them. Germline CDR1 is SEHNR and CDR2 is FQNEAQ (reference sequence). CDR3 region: CASSRRATDTQYF. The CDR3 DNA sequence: TGTGCCAGCAGTCGCCGAGCCACAGATACGCAGTATTTT.

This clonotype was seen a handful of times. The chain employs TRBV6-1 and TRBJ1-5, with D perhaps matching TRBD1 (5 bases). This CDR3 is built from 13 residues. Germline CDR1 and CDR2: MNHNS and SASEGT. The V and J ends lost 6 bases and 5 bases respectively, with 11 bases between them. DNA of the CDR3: TGTGCCAGCAGGGATAGAGGGGATCAGCCCCAGCATTTT. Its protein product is CASRDRGDQPQHF.

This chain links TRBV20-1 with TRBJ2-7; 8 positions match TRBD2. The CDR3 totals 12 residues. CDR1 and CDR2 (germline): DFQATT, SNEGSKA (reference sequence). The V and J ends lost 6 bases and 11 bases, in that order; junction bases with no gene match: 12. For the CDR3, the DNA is TGCAGTGCCCCCAGCGGGAGCAAGAAGGAGTACTTC. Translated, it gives CSAPSGSKKEYF.

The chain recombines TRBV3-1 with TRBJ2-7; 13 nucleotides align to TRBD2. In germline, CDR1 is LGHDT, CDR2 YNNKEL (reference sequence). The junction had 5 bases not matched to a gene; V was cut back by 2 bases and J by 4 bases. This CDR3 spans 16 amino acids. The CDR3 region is CASSQFRLAGGYEQYF. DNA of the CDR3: TGTGCCAGCAGCCAATTCCGACTAGCGGGAGGTTACGAGCAGTACTTC.

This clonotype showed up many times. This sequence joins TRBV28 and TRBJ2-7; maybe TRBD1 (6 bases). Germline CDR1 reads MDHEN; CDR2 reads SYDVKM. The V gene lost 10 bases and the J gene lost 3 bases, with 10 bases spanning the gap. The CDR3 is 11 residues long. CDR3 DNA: TGTGCCACCGAGGGGGTCTACGAGCAGTACTTC. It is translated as CATEGVYEQYF.

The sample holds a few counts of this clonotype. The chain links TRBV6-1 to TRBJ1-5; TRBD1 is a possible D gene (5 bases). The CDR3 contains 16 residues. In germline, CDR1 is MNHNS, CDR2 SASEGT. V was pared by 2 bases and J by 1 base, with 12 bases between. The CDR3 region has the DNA TGTGCCAGCAGTGAATATAGGGGATGGAGCAATCAGCCCCAGCATTTT. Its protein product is CASSEYRGWSNQPQHF.

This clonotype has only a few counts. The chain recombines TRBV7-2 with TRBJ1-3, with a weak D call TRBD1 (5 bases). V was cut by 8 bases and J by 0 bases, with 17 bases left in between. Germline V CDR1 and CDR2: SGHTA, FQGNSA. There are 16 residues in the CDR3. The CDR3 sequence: CASASYTGVSGNTIYF. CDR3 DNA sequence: TGTGCCAGCGCATCGTACACGGGGGTCTCTGGAAACACCATATATTTT.

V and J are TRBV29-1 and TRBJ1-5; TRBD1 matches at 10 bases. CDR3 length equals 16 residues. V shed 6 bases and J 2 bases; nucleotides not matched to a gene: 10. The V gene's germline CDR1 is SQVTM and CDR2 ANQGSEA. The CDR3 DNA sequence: TGCAGCGTCCGGGACAGGGGAATTGATGGCAATCAGCCCCAGCATTTT. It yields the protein CSVRDRGIDGNQPQHF.

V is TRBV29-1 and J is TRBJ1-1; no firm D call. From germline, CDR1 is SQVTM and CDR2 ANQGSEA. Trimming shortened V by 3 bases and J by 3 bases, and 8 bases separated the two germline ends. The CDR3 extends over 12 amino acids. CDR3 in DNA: TGCAGCGTTGATCTAGCCTACACTGAAGCTTTCTTT. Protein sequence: CSVDLAYTEAFF.

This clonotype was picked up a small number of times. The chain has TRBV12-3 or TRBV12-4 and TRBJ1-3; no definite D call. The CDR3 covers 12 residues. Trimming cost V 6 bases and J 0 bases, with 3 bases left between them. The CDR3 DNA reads TGTGCCAGCAGGGTCTCTGGAAACACCATATATTTT. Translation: CASRVSGNTIYF.